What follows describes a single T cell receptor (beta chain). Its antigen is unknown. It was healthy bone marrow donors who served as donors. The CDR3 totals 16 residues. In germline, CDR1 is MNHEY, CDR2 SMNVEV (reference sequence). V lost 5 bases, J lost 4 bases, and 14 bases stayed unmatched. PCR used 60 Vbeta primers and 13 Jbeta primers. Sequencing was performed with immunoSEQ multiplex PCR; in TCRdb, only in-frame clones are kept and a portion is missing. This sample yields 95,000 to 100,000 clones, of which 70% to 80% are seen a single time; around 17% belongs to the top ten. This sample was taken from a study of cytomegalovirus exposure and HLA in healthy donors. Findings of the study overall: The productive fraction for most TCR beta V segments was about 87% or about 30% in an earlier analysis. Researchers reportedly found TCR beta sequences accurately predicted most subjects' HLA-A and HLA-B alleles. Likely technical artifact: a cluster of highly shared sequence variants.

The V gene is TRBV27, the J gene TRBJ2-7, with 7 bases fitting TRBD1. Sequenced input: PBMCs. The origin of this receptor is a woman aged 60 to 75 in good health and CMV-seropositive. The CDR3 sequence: CASSPRGRQGTYEQYF. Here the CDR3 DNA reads TGTGCCAGCAGTCCCAGAGGACGACAGGGCACGTACGAGCAGTACTTC.